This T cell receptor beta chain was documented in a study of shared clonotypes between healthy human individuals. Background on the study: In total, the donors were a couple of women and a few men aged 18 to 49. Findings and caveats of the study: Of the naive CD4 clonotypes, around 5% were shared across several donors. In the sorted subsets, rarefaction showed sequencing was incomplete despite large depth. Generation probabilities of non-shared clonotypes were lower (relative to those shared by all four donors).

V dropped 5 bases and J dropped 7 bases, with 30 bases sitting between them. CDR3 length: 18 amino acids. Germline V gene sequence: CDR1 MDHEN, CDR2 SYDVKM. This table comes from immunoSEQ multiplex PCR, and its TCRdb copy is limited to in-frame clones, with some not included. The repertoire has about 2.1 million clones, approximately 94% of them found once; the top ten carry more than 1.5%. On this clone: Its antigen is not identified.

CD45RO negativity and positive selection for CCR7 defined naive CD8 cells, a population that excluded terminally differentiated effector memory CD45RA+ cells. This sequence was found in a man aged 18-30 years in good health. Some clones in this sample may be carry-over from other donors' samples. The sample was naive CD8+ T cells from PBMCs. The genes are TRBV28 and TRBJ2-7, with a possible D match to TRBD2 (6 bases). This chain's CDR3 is CASSQPMFSGPYSGEQYF. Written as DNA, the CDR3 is TGTGCCAGCAGTCAACCGATGTTTAGCGGTCCATACAGCGGAGAGCAGTACTTC.